Each of the 9 T cell receptor beta chains below was sequenced from the same sample in a study of sequential checkpoint blockade in melanoma. Treatment in this sample: randomized to nivolumab then ipilimumab (arm A) or the reverse (arm B). TCRdb's table, derived via immunoSEQ multiplex PCR, lists solely in-frame clones and lacks some. The sample includes some 22,000 clones, around 27% of them seen just once. Sequenced here: tumor tissue (inferred from file names), sampled from a patient given nivolumab and ipilimumab in sequence. The receptors shown here come from a human donor with melanoma.

This clone was recorded a few times. The chain employs TRBV6-8 and TRBJ2-2; no reliable D call. The V and J ends lost 6 bases and 3 bases respectively, with 5 bases between them. The CDR3 is 12 residues long. Germline CDR1 reads MNHGY; CDR2 reads SAAAGT. This chain's CDR3 is CASSADTGELFF. The DNA of the CDR3 is TGTGCCAGCAGCGCAGACACCGGGGAGCTGTTTTTT.

This clone was observed a few times. CDR3 DNA: TGTGCCAGCAGCAAAGATGGGGGTAATGAAAAACTGTTTTTT. Its protein is CASSKDGGNEKLFF. The chain recombines TRBV11-3 with TRBJ1-4; the D gene is possibly TRBD1 (5 bases). The CDR3 is made up of 14 amino acids. The V end lost 5 bases, the J end lost 4 bases, and 11 bases lay between the germline ends. Germline V CDR1 and CDR2: SGHNT, YENEEA.

The genes are TRBV19 and TRBJ2-3; the D is unclear. The V end lost 5 bases, the J end lost 4 bases, and 7 bases lay between the germline ends. Germline assignment: CDR1 LNHDA and CDR2 SQIVND (reference sequence). The CDR3 sequence is 12 residues long. CDR3 nucleotides: TGTGCCAGTAGTTCGGGCGCAGATACGCAGTATTTT. Its protein is CASSSGADTQYF.

This rearrangement joins TRBV6-4 to TRBJ1-1, with D unresolved. This CDR3 has 11 residues. Germline CDR1 and CDR2: MRHNA and SNTAGT. V was pared by 2 bases and J by 2 bases, with 0 bases between. The CDR3 nucleotides read TGTGCCAGCAGTGACAACACTGAAGCTTTCTTT. Protein: CASSDNTEAFF.

This clone appeared a few times. The V and J genes are TRBV28 and TRBJ1-1; D possibly corresponds to TRBD1 (5 bases). The CDR3 extends over 14 amino acids. Germline V gene data show CDR1 as MDHEN and CDR2 as SYDVKM. Trimming took 2 bases from V and 0 from J, leaving 7 bases between them. The CDR3 bases are TGTGCCAGCAGTTTACGGGGGGTGAACACTGAAGCTTTCTTT. It codes for CASSLRGVNTEAFF.

The CDR3 here is CASSPGQGGGNTIYF. CDR3 bases: TGTGCCAGCTCACCTGGCCAGGGAGGCGGAAACACCATATATTTT. The V call is TRBV18, the J call TRBJ1-3; D is possibly TRBD1 (5 bases). CDR1 KGHSH and CDR2 LQKENI come from the germline V gene. The CDR3 is 15 residues long. The ends were cut back, 3 bases at V and 4 bases at J, with 13 bases in the middle.

V usage is TRBV6-8 and J usage is TRBJ1-5; 9 nucleotides match TRBD1. Trimming removed 7 bases from V and 7 bases from J; junction bases left unmatched: 5. CDR1 MNHGY and CDR2 SAAAGT come from the germline V gene. The CDR3 contains 13 residues. Written as DNA, the CDR3 is TGTGCCAGCATTGCCGGACAGGGGCAGCCCCAGCATTTT. Encoded protein: CASIAGQGQPQHF.

The table lists this clone with a few counts. This rearrangement joins TRBV23-1 to TRBJ2-7; D unresolved. TRBV23-1 is placed among ORFs of uncertain function. V lost 6 bases and J 6 bases, leaving 15 bases between the germline ends. There are 13 residues in the CDR3. The CDR3 DNA is TGCGCCAGCAGCTTGGGCGGTTCCCGCGAGCAGTACTTC. This gives the protein CASSLGGSREQYF.

The V call is TRBV30, the J call TRBJ1-6, with 9 bases identical to TRBD1. Germline CDR1 GTSNPN, CDR2 SVGIG (reference sequence). The length of the CDR3 is 13 residues. V was clipped by 2 bases and J by 9 bases; unmatched bases: 2. The CDR3 coding sequence is TGTGCCTGGAGTTGGGACAGGGTTTCACCCCTCCACTTT. Translating gives CAWSWDRVSPLHF.